The 30 T cell receptor beta chains below were found in one sample sequenced in a study of Graves' ophthalmopathy and Graves' hyperthyroidism. Amplified material comprised TCR beta CDR3 regions derived from RNA transcripts. Following a first-round RT-PCR that used HTBI primers, a second-round multiplex PCR was carried out. MiXCR was run by TCRdb on the multiplex PCR reads, yielding one entry per CDR3 protein. The repertoire holds over a million distinct CDR3 sequences, with about two fifths as singletons. Sequencing was performed on peripheral blood or thyroid tissue (not recorded which). The receptors here all came from an adult man with Graves' hyperthyroidism.

With regard to this clonotype: A read error may be the cause here, since a much bigger clone is one base away. The chain has TRBV29-1 and TRBJ1-4; no clear D. The CDR3 covers 14 residues. Germline V CDR1 and CDR2: SQVTM, ANQGSEA. V was pared by 4 bases and J by 5 bases, with 14 bases between. CDR3 region: CSVVAGPRNEKLFF. The CDR3 bases are TGCAGCGTTGTAGCCGGGCCGCGAAATGAAAAACTGTTTTTT.

The rearrangement links TRBV2 to TRBJ2-5, with a tentative D call TRBD1 (5 bases). The CDR3 spans 14 residues. Trimming removed 8 bases at V and 0 bases at J, with 13 bases between. Germline CDR1 and CDR2: SNHLY and FYNNEI. This CDR3 reads CASSPQTDQETQYF. The CDR3 DNA reads TGTGCCAGCTCACCACAGACAGACCAAGAGACCCAGTACTTC.

This clonotype was seen only a few times. This chain joins TRBV10-3 and TRBJ2-7, with D perhaps matching TRBD2 (7 bases). V was clipped by 11 bases and J by 3 bases, with 23 bases between them. This CDR3 is built from 15 residues. Germline V gives CDR1 ENHRY, CDR2 SYGVKD. Written as DNA, the CDR3 is TGTGCCTCGGCCGGGGGGCCCACCACCCTCTACGAGCAGTACTTC. It codes for CASAGGPTTLYEQYF.

This clonotype has ten or more counts. This chain connects TRBV12-3 or TRBV12-4 to TRBJ1-1; D is undetermined. The V and J ends lost 6 bases and 0 bases respectively, with 8 bases between them. The CDR3 is made up of 13 amino acids. The CDR3: CASRSFVNTEAFF. In nucleotides, the CDR3 is TGTGCCAGCAGATCCTTTGTGAACACTGAAGCTTTCTTT.

There are many counts of this clonotype. This chain connects TRBV19 to TRBJ1-2; no firm D call. CDR1 and CDR2 from the germline V gene are LNHDA and SQIVND (reference sequence). The CDR3 extends over 13 amino acids. The V end was cut by 4 bases, the J end by 0 bases, with 6 bases between. The CDR3 nucleotides read TGTGCCAGTAGTACGGCAGCTAACTATGGCTACACCTTC. Its protein product is CASSTAANYGYTF. The full variable domain, in which reference TRBV19 and TRBJ1-2 provide the parts outside the CDR3, is DGGITQSPKYLFRKEGQNVTLSCEQNLNHDAMYWYRQDPGQGLRLIYYSQIVNDFQKGDIAEGYSVSREKKESFPLTVTSAQKNPTAFYLCASSTAANYGYTFGSGTRLTVV.

Regarding this clonotype: A read error may be the cause here, since a much bigger clone is one base away. This rearrangement joins TRBV20-1 to TRBJ2-7; TRBD1 matches 9 bases. This CDR3 has 14 residues. The trim removed 4 bases at V and 2 bases at J, leaving 6 bases unmatched. Germline V gene data show CDR1 as DFQATT and CDR2 as SNEGSKA (reference sequence). Here the CDR3 DNA reads TGCAGTGCTAAGGCCGGGACAGGGCCCTACGAGCAGTACTTC. Residues: CSAKAGTGPYEQYF.

This clonotype was observed many times. The chain recombines TRBV10-3 with TRBJ2-5; D unclear. Per the germline V gene, CDR1 is ENHRY and CDR2 is SYGVKD. This CDR3 region has 13 residues. The V and J ends lost 10 bases and 1 base respectively, with 13 bases between them. CDR3 sequence: CATNHIIQETQYF. For the CDR3, the DNA is TGTGCCACCAACCACATAATCCAAGAGACCCAGTACTTC.

This clonotype was seen repeatedly, ten times or more. The V call is TRBV12-5, the J call TRBJ2-2; D not resolved. The CDR3 covers 12 residues. Looked up from germline, CDR1 is LGHNT and CDR2 is FRNRAP. The ends were cut back, 0 bases at V and 6 bases at J, with 2 bases in the middle. In nucleotides, the CDR3 is TGTGCTAGTGGTTTGGTCCCCGGGGAGCTGTTTTTT. Its translation is CASGLVPGELFF.

Note on this clonotype: The germline gene is not matched at one end of the junction; a read error may be the cause. The CDR3 here is CANSQDRQTQETQYF. The CDR3, as DNA: TGCGCCAACAGCCAAGATAGGCAGACCCAAGAGACCCAGTACTTC. The chain employs TRBV4-3 and TRBJ2-5; D call uncertain. Germline V gene data show CDR1 as LGHNA and CDR2 as YSLEER. The CDR3 is 15 residues long.

This rearrangement joins TRBV4-1 to TRBJ2-5; 8 nucleotides agree with TRBD2. CDR1 and CDR2 from the germline V gene are MGHRA and YSYEKL. V shed 3 bases, J shed 4 bases, and the junction held 10 bases outside the gene matches. The CDR3 sequence is 16 residues long. The CDR3 bases are TGCGCCAGCAGCCAGTCGGGACTAGAGCCAACAGAGACCCAGTACTTC. Translation gives CASSQSGLEPTETQYF.

This clonotype has a handful of counts. J is TRBJ2-7 and V is TRBV2; D may be TRBD2 (7 bases). The CDR3 runs to 14 residues. Germline loops: CDR1 SNHLY, CDR2 FYNNEI. The germline V and J ends were trimmed by 4 bases and 2 bases, with 12 bases remaining between them. The CDR3 loop is CASSVVGGPYEQYF. Written as DNA, the CDR3 is TGTGCCAGCAGTGTTGTGGGGGGGCCCTACGAGCAGTACTTC.

V gene TRBV7-8 combines with J gene TRBJ2-2, with 9 bases fitting TRBD1. The CDR3 has 18 amino acids. Germline V gives CDR1 SGHVS, CDR2 FQNEAQ. V shed 4 bases, J shed 9 bases, and the junction held 18 bases outside the gene matches. The CDR3 DNA reads as TGTGCCAGCAGCTCCCCGTTGGGGACAGGGATGATTCTACGGGAGCTGTTTTTT. Protein: CASSSPLGTGMILRELFF.

The chain couples TRBV11-2 to TRBJ2-7, with 14 bases that match TRBD2. V was pared by 11 bases and J by 4 bases, with 10 bases of the junction left unmatched. The CDR3 has 15 residues. CDR1 SGHAT and CDR2 FQNNGV come from the germline V gene. The DNA for the CDR3 is TGTGCCGGGACTAGCGGGAGTGAGTTTGGGTACGAGCAGTACTTC. Translating it yields CAGTSGSEFGYEQYF.

There are many counts of this clonotype. V and J are TRBV20-1 and TRBJ1-5, with a weak D call TRBD1 (5 bases). Germline CDR1 and CDR2: DFQATT and SNEGSKA (reference sequence). Deletions cut 0 bases from V and 11 bases from J, with 11 bases between. The CDR3 extends over 12 amino acids. CDR3 sequence reads: CSARDGRGAQHF. CDR3 nucleotide sequence: TGCAGTGCTAGAGACGGCCGGGGGGCCCAGCATTTT.

The chain couples TRBV25-1 to TRBJ2-6, with 10 bases that match TRBD1. Germline V lookup: CDR1 MGHDK, CDR2 SYGVNS. V was clipped by 4 bases and J by 0 bases; unmatched bases: 9. The length of the CDR3 is 19 residues. In DNA, the CDR3 is TGTGCCAGCAGTGGGGGGGACAGGGGAGCACTCTCTGGGGCCAACGTCCTGACTTTC. Encoded protein: CASSGGDRGALSGANVLTF.

The rearrangement links TRBV20-1 to TRBJ2-7; D is tentatively TRBD1 or TRBD2 (5 bases each). V was pared by 1 base and J by 7 bases, with 17 bases between. The CDR3 contains 14 residues. Looked up from germline, CDR1 is DFQATT and CDR2 is SNEGSKA (reference sequence). The CDR3 DNA reads as TGCAGTGCTAGAGGGTCTAACGGGACCCGGGAGCAGTACTTC. It yields the protein CSARGSNGTREQYF.

In its sample, this clonotype was seen a few times. V usage is TRBV6-9 and J usage is TRBJ2-7, with D possibly being TRBD1 or TRBD2 (6 bases each). The V end lost 6 bases, the J end lost 5 bases, and 26 bases lay between the germline ends. The CDR3 runs to 17 residues. The V gene's germline CDR1 is MNHGY and CDR2 SVAAGI. The CDR3 sequence: CASRGGRGLALPNEQYF. CDR3 bases: TGTGCCAGCAGGGGGGGCCGGGGGTTAGCCCTACCTAACGAGCAGTACTTC.

This clonotype was observed at least ten times. This CDR3 reads CASSLDPGGLGYEQYF. CDR3 bases: TGTGCCAGCAGCTTAGATCCAGGGGGCCTAGGATACGAGCAGTACTTC. The V and J genes are TRBV7-2 and TRBJ2-7; 8 bases fit TRBD1. The CDR3 contains 16 residues. The V segment lost 1 base and the J segment 4 bases; nucleotides outside the gene matches: 9. Germline V CDR1 and CDR2: SGHTA, FQGNSA. The full variable domain, with the rest looked up from reference TRBV7-2 and TRBJ2-7, is GAGVSQSPSNKVTEKGKDVELRCDPISGHTALYWYRQSLGQGLEFLIYFQGNSAPDKSGLPSDRFSAERTGGSVSTLTIQRTQQEDSAVYLCASSLDPGGLGYEQYFGPGTRLTVT.

As regards this clonotype: A much larger clone lies one base from this, so it may be a read error. The CDR3 DNA sequence: TGCGCCAGCAGCTACATGGGCAGGGGGGAAAAACTGTTTTTT. It encodes CASSYMGRGEKLFF. V and J are TRBV5-1 and TRBJ1-4; TRBD1 agrees at 7 bases. CDR1 and CDR2 (germline): SGHRS, YFSETQ. CDR3 length equals 14 residues. V dropped 3 bases and J dropped 8; count of bases not matched to a gene: 7.

The V and J genes are TRBV20-1 and TRBJ2-3; 11 bases map to TRBD2. This CDR3 is built from 14 residues. V shed 8 bases and J 3 bases; nucleotides not matched to a gene: 7. Per the germline V gene, CDR1 is DFQATT and CDR2 is SNEGSKA (reference sequence). The DNA of the CDR3 is TGCAGTACCAAACTAGCGGGAGTAACAGATACGCAGTATTTT. The encoded protein is CSTKLAGVTDTQYF.

This clonotype was recorded many times. The chain joins TRBV15 to TRBJ1-3, with a tentative D call TRBD1 (5 bases). The CDR3 runs to 16 residues. Trimming shortened V by 3 bases and J by 0 bases, and 12 bases separated the two germline ends. Germline V CDR1 and CDR2: LNHNV, YYDKDF (reference sequence). As DNA, the CDR3 is TGTGCCACCAGCAGGCGACGGGGACTCTCTGGAAACACCATATATTTT. This codes for CATSRRRGLSGNTIYF.

V usage is TRBV29-1 and J usage is TRBJ1-2, with 9 bases aligning to TRBD1. Germline lookup yields CDR1 SQVTM and CDR2 ANQGSEA. V shed 6 bases, J shed 4 bases, and the junction held 9 bases outside the gene matches. The CDR3 sequence is 14 residues long. CDR3 loop: CSVPETGGGYGYTF. In DNA form, the CDR3 reads TGCAGCGTCCCTGAGACAGGGGGAGGCTATGGCTACACCTTC.

A few counts support this clonotype. V gene TRBV9 combines with J gene TRBJ1-4; a possible D gene is TRBD1 (6 bases). The V gene lost 4 bases and the J gene lost 0 bases, with 13 bases spanning the gap. This CDR3 spans 16 amino acids. Germline loops: CDR1 SGDLS, CDR2 YYNGEE. CDR3 loop: CASSSSDSATNEKLFF. CDR3 coding DNA: TGTGCCAGCAGCTCTTCGGACAGCGCAACTAATGAAAAACTGTTTTTT.

Remarks on this clonotype: One base away lies a much larger clone, so this may be a sequencing read error. The genes are TRBV13 and TRBJ2-2; 8 bases agree with TRBD2. V was clipped by 2 bases and J by 0 bases; unmatched bases: 2. CDR1 PRHDT and CDR2 FYEKMQ come from the germline V gene (reference sequence). This CDR3 is 16 amino acids long. The CDR3 bases are TGTGCCAGCAGCTTAACAGCGGGGGCGAACACCGGGGAGCTGTTTTTT. Residues: CASSLTAGANTGELFF.

The chain joins TRBV7-8 to TRBJ2-5; D uncertain. The germline V and J ends were trimmed by 5 bases and 4 bases, with 26 bases remaining between them. The CDR3 is made up of 18 amino acids. CDR1 and CDR2 (germline): SGHVS, FQNEAQ. The CDR3 loop reads CASSQSRWLAALGETQYF. The DNA of the CDR3 is TGTGCCAGCAGCCAATCCCGCTGGCTGGCGGCCCTAGGAGAGACCCAGTACTTC.

V usage is TRBV10-3 and J usage is TRBJ2-5; possibly TRBD1 for D (6 bases). Germline loops: CDR1 ENHRY, CDR2 SYGVKD. V shed 4 bases and J shed 3 bases, with 9 bases lying between them. This CDR3 is 13 amino acids long. This CDR3 reads CAISAGTKETQYF. The CDR3 bases are TGTGCCATCAGTGCCGGGACAAAAGAGACCCAGTACTTC.

This clonotype was seen ten or more times. This chain links TRBV7-2 with TRBJ2-3; TRBD2 agrees at 7 bases. This CDR3 is built from 12 residues. CDR1 and CDR2 (germline): SGHTA, FQGNSA. J gave up 9 bases and V 5 bases, and 5 bases lay outside the gene matches. DNA for the CDR3: TGTGCCAGCAGCGCTCGAGCGGGGACGCAGTATTTT. Translation gives CASSARAGTQYF.

This clonotype appeared a few times. The CDR3 spells CASSADRGRIGTEAFF. Written as DNA, the CDR3 is TGTGCCAGCAGTGCCGACAGGGGGCGGATCGGCACTGAAGCTTTCTTT. V is TRBV19 and J is TRBJ1-1; TRBD1 matches 10 bases. The V segment lost 9 bases and the J segment 4 bases; nucleotides outside the gene matches: 14. This CDR3 is 16 amino acids long. In germline, CDR1 is LNHDA, CDR2 SQIVND (reference sequence).

The rearrangement joins TRBV10-2 to TRBJ1-1; D might be TRBD1 (6 bases). CDR1 is WSHSY and CDR2 is SAAADI in the germline V gene. The CDR3 has 12 residues. The CDR3 is CVNRGGVTEAFF. Here the CDR3 DNA reads TGCGTCAATCGTGGGGGCGTCACTGAAGCTTTCTTT.

The chain joins TRBV29-1 to TRBJ1-1, with 8 bases fitting TRBD1. Trimming at V came to 8 bases and at J to 3 bases, leaving 11 bases not matched to a gene. Germline V gene lookup returns CDR1 SQVTM and CDR2 ANQGSEA. The CDR3 contains 14 residues. The CDR3 protein is CSTLGETGDTEAFF. DNA for the CDR3: TGCAGCACCCTTGGTGAGACAGGGGACACTGAAGCTTTCTTT.